These 16 T cell receptor beta chains came from one sample sequenced in a study of T cell responses to AZD1222 COVID-19 vaccine. Sequencing used immunoSEQ multiplex PCR; TCRdb keeps in-frame clones, though not all of them. The sample records around 80,000 clones, roughly 88% being singletons. Specimen: peripheral blood, collected on day 0 of AZD1222 vaccination. All receptors derive from an adult in good health.

The chain recombines TRBV28 with TRBJ1-1; 7 nucleotides match TRBD1. CDR3 length: 12 amino acids. CDR1 MDHEN and CDR2 SYDVKM come from the germline V gene. V shed 5 bases and J 11 bases; nucleotides not matched to a gene: 8. The CDR3 here is CASSRRQGRAFF. In DNA form, the CDR3 reads TGTGCCAGCAGTCGTCGACAGGGTCGGGCTTTCTTT.

The CDR3 DNA follows: TGCGCCAGCAGCTTCCAGACTAGCGGGAATGAGCAGTTCTTC. Translated, it gives CASSFQTSGNEQFF. The chain employs TRBV5-1 and TRBJ2-1; 10 positions match TRBD2. The CDR3 has 14 residues. CDR1 and CDR2 (germline): SGHRS, YFSETQ. The V gene end was trimmed by 2 bases and the J gene end by 7 bases; junction bases not matched to a gene: 3.

The chain links TRBV27 to TRBJ2-2, with a possible D match to TRBD2 (5 bases). V lost 3 bases, J lost 0 bases, and 8 bases lay in between. The CDR3 consists of 15 residues. Germline CDR1 MNHEY, CDR2 SMNVEV (reference sequence). Here the CDR3 DNA reads TGTGCCAGCAGTTTGATTAGCGCGAACACCGGGGAGCTGTTTTTT. Translated: CASSLISANTGELFF.

The chain uses TRBV11-3 and TRBJ2-1; D is perhaps TRBD2 (6 bases). V was clipped by 5 bases and J by 0 bases, with 14 bases between them. CDR3 length equals 16 residues. CDR1 and CDR2 from the germline V gene are SGHNT and YENEEA. CDR3 residues: CASSRAGPSSYNEQFF. CDR3 sequence (DNA): TGTGCCAGCAGCCGAGCGGGCCCGAGCTCCTACAATGAGCAGTTCTTC. Drawing the rest from reference TRBV11-3 and TRBJ2-1, the complete variable domain is EAGVVQSPRYKIIEKKQPVAFWCNPISGHNTLYWYLQNLGQGPELLIRYENEEAVDDSQLPKDRFSAERLKGVDSTLKIQPAELGDSAVYLCASSRAGPSSYNEQFFGPGTRLTVL.

J is TRBJ2-7 and V is TRBV30; D remains ambiguous. The V gene's germline CDR1 is GTSNPN and CDR2 SVGIG (reference sequence). V was clipped by 3 bases and J by 0 bases, with 12 bases between them. The CDR3 has 14 residues. This chain's CDR3 is CAWSRNGRSYEQYF. CDR3 sequence (DNA): TGTGCCTGGAGCCGTAACGGGCGCTCCTACGAGCAGTACTTC.

This clone was found once. This chain links TRBV6-5 with TRBJ2-3, with TRBD1 matching over 7 bases. The V gene end was trimmed by 7 bases and the J gene end by 4 bases; junction bases not matched to a gene: 5. CDR1 is MNHEY and CDR2 is SVGAGI in the germline V gene. The CDR3 has 13 amino acids. Here the CDR3 reads CASKGAGADTQYF. Written as DNA, the CDR3 is TGTGCCAGCAAGGGGGCAGGTGCAGATACGCAGTATTTT.

This chain links TRBV10-2 with TRBJ2-5, with D uncertain. V was trimmed by 0 bases and J by 9 bases, leaving 8 bases between them. In germline, CDR1 is WSHSY, CDR2 SAAADI. This CDR3 contains 12 residues. CDR3 coding DNA: TGCGCCAGCAGTGAGTCTATTAGCCCCCAGTACTTC. It translates to CASSESISPQYF.

The table lists this clone with a count of one. The chain carries TRBV27 and TRBJ2-1; no definite D call. Germline assignment: CDR1 MNHEY and CDR2 SMNVEV (reference sequence). The CDR3 sequence is 15 residues long. Trimming pared 6 bases from V and 0 bases from J, leaving 12 bases between. As DNA, the CDR3 is TGTGCCAGCAGCACCAGATTCGGCTCCTACAATGAGCAGTTCTTC. This translates into CASSTRFGSYNEQFF.

The chain carries TRBV5-5 and TRBJ1-1; a possible D gene is TRBD1 (5 bases). V was clipped by 1 base and J by 5 bases, with 12 bases between them. The CDR3 runs to 14 residues. Germline loops: CDR1 SGHKS, CDR2 YYEKEE (reference sequence). The CDR3 nucleotides read TGTGCCAGCAGCTTGCTCACCAGGGAGACTGAAGCTTTCTTT. As protein: CASSLLTRETEAFF. Together with reference TRBV5-5 and TRBJ1-1, the CDR3 gives the full variable domain: DAGVTQSPTHLIKTRGQQVTLRCSPISGHKSVSWYQQVLGQGPQFIFQYYEKEERGRGNFPDRFSARQFPNYSSELNVNALLLGDSALYLCASSLLTRETEAFFGQGTRLTVV.

This clone came up once. The chain employs TRBV7-3 and TRBJ2-2; D remains ambiguous. The V gene lost 5 bases and the J gene lost 4 bases, with 14 bases spanning the gap. CDR3 length: 15 amino acids. Per germline, CDR1 SGHTA and CDR2 FQGTGA. CDR3 DNA sequence: TGTGCCAGCAGCCCACGCTATTCTCCCACCGGGGAGCTGTTTTTT. Protein: CASSPRYSPTGELFF.

The J gene is TRBJ2-1, the V gene TRBV27, with unresolved D. Germline loops: CDR1 MNHEY, CDR2 SMNVEV (reference sequence). Trimming removed 5 bases at V and 0 bases at J, with 11 bases between. The CDR3 runs to 15 residues. DNA for the CDR3: TGTGCCAGCAGTCATAGCTTAAGCTCCTACAATGAGCAGTTCTTC. This codes for CASSHSLSSYNEQFF.

This chain uses TRBV2 with TRBJ2-1; D gene ambiguous. Trimming cost V 8 bases and J 9 bases, with 17 bases left between them. The CDR3 totals 13 residues. The germline V gene has CDR1 SNHLY and CDR2 FYNNEI. The CDR3 here is CASVQQGYSEQFF. CDR3 bases: TGTGCCAGCGTACAGCAAGGGTACTCTGAGCAGTTCTTC.

V and J are TRBV6-5 and TRBJ2-7, with D perhaps given as TRBD1 or TRBD2 (5 bases each). Germline CDR1 is MNHEY and CDR2 is SVGAGI. The CDR3 is 11 residues long. Deletions cut 10 bases from V and 3 bases from J, with 10 bases between. CDR3 bases: TGTGCCACAAGGGACGGCTACGAGCAGTACGTC. The encoded protein is CATRDGYEQYV.

This clone was seen just once. V usage is TRBV4-1 and J usage is TRBJ1-2; unclear D gene. CDR1 is MGHRA and CDR2 is YSYEKL in the germline V gene. The CDR3 runs to 14 residues. V dropped 4 bases and J dropped 0 bases, with 9 bases sitting between them. The CDR3 loop reads CASSRGVANYGYTF. DNA for the CDR3: TGCGCCAGCAGCCGCGGCGTAGCTAACTATGGCTACACCTTC.

This rearrangement joins TRBV10-1 to TRBJ2-7; no definite D call. Deletions cut 7 bases from V and 0 bases from J, with 19 bases between. The germline V gene has CDR1 WNHNN and CDR2 SYGVQD (reference sequence). The CDR3 is made up of 16 amino acids. The DNA of the CDR3 is TGCGCCAGCACCCAAGGATTTTCTGGCGGCTCCTACGAGCAGTACTTC. Its protein product is CASTQGFSGGSYEQYF.

This rearrangement joins TRBV19 to TRBJ1-2; 9 bases match TRBD1. V was pared by 5 bases and J by 4 bases, with 2 bases of the junction left unmatched. The CDR3 contains 13 residues. The germline V gene has CDR1 LNHDA and CDR2 SQIVND (reference sequence). CDR3 region: CASSPGQGYGYTF. For the CDR3, the DNA is TGTGCCAGTAGTCCGGGACAGGGCTATGGCTACACCTTC.